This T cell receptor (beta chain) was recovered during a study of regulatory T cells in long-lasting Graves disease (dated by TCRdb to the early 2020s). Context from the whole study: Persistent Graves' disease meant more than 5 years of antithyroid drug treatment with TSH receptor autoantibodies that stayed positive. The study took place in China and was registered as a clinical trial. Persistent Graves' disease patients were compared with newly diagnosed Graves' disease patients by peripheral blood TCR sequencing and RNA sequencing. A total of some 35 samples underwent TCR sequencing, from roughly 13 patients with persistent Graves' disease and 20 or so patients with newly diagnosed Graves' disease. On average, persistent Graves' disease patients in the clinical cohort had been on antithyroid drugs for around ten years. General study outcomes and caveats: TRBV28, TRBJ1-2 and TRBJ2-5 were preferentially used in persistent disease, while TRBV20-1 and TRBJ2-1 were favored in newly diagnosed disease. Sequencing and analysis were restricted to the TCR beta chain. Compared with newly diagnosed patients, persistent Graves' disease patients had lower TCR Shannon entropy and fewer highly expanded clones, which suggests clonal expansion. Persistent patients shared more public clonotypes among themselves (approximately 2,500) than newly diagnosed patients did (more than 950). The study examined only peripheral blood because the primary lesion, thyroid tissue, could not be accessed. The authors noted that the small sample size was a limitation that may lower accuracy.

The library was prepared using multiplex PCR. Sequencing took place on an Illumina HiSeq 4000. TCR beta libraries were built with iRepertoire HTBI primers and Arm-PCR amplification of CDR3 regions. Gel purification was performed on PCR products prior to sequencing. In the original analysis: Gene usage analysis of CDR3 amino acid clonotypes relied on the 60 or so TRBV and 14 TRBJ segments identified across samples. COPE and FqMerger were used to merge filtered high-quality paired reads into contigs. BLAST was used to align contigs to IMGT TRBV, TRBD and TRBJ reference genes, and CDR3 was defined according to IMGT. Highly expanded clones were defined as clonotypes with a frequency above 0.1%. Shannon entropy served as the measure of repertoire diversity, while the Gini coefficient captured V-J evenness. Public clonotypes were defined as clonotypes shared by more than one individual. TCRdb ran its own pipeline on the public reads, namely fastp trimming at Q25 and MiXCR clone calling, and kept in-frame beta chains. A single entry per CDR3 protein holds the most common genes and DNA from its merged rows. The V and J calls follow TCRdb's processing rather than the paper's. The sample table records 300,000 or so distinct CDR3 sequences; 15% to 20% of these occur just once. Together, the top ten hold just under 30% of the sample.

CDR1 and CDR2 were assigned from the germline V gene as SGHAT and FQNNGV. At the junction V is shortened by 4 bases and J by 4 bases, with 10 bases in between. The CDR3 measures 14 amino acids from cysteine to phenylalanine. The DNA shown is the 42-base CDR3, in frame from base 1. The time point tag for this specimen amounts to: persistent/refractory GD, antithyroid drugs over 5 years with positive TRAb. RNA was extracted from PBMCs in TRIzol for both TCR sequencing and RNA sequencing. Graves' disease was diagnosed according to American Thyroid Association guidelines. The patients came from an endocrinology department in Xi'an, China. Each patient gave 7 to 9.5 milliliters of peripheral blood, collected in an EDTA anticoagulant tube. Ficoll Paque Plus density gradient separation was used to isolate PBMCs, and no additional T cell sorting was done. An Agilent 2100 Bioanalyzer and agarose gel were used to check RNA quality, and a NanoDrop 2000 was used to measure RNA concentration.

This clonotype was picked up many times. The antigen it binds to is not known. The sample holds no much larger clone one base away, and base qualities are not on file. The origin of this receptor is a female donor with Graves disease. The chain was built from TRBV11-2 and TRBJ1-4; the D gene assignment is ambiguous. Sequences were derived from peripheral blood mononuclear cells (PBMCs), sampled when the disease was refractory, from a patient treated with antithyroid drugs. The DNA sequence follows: TGTGCCAGCAGCTCCGGGCGCGTTAATGAAAAACTGTTTTTT. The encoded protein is CASSSGRVNEKLFF.